The 29 T cell receptor beta chains below come from one sample, sequenced in a study of radiation and T cells in renal cell carcinoma. Treatment defined: 15 Gy SBRT to primary tumor, nephrectomy 4 weeks later. Only in-frame clones appear in the TCRdb table, and some are missing; sequencing was by immunoSEQ multiplex PCR. The data contain around 15,000 clones, over 60% of them singletons. The specimen was tumor tissue, collected from a patient whose treatment included radiotherapy and nephrectomy. Receptors originate from a woman between 70 and 85 years old with renal cell carcinoma.

The J gene is TRBJ1-5, the V gene TRBV10-3; 9 positions agree with TRBD1. Unmatched junction bases numbered 5, after V lost 7 bases and J lost 4 bases. From germline, CDR1 is ENHRY and CDR2 SYGVKD. The CDR3 extends over 14 amino acids. The CDR3 protein is CAIKPGQGNQPQHF. DNA of the CDR3: TGTGCCATCAAACCGGGACAGGGAAATCAGCCCCAGCATTTT.

This rearrangement joins TRBV28 to TRBJ2-7; 12 bases fit TRBD1. V shed 4 bases, J shed 4 bases, and the junction held 2 bases outside the gene matches. This CDR3 is 14 amino acids long. The germline V gene encodes CDR1 MDHEN and CDR2 SYDVKM. The CDR3 is CASSWGQGAYEQYF. The CDR3 coding sequence is TGTGCCAGCAGTTGGGGACAGGGGGCTTACGAGCAGTACTTC.

V gene TRBV10-1 combines with J gene TRBJ2-7; D is undetermined. The CDR3 spans 11 residues. Trimming shortened V by 9 bases and J by 6 bases, and 12 bases separated the two germline ends. CDR1 WNHNN and CDR2 SYGVQD come from the germline V gene (reference sequence). The CDR3 sequence: CASSPWGEQYF. Here the CDR3 DNA reads TGCGCCAGTTCCCCTTGGGGCGAGCAGTACTTC.

This clone was recorded at least ten times. This chain joins TRBV19 and TRBJ2-1, with D perhaps matching TRBD1 (6 bases). The germline V and J ends were trimmed by 6 bases and 10 bases, with 16 bases remaining between them. This CDR3 has 13 residues. Germline lookup yields CDR1 LNHDA and CDR2 SQIVND (reference sequence). The chain's CDR3 is CASSRTERWEQFF. The CDR3 DNA follows: TGTGCCAGTAGCCGGACAGAAAGATGGGAGCAGTTCTTC.

V gene TRBV5-1 combines with J gene TRBJ2-1; maybe TRBD2 (5 bases). Germline lookup yields CDR1 SGHRS and CDR2 YFSETQ. This CDR3 region has 15 residues. V lost 0 bases to trimming and J lost 8 bases, with 15 bases between them. The CDR3, as DNA: TGCGCCAGCAGCTTGGGTTATGAGGAGAGGGATGAGCAGTTCTTC. The encoded protein is CASSLGYEERDEQFF.

The genes are TRBV27 and TRBJ2-5; TRBD1 matches 7 bases. Losses at the gene ends were 2 bases for V and 0 bases for J; bases not matched to a gene: 9. There are 17 residues in the CDR3. CDR1 is MNHEY and CDR2 is SMNVEV in the germline V gene (reference sequence). DNA of the CDR3: TGTGCCAGCAGTTTAGGACCGGGACAGACGTACCAAGAGACCCAGTACTTC. This gives the protein CASSLGPGQTYQETQYF.

This clone was detected once. The chain employs TRBV6-1 and TRBJ2-1; 8 bases map to TRBD2. Germline loops: CDR1 MNHNS, CDR2 SASEGT. The V segment lost 6 bases and the J segment 2 bases; nucleotides outside the gene matches: 6. The CDR3 covers 15 residues. Written as DNA, the CDR3 is TGTGCCAGCAGACAAGCGGGAGAACCCTACAATGAGCAGTTCTTC. Protein: CASRQAGEPYNEQFF.

The rearrangement joins TRBV30 to TRBJ1-2; a weak D match, TRBD1 (5 bases). This CDR3 comprises 14 residues. Germline lookup yields CDR1 GTSNPN and CDR2 SVGIG (reference sequence). Trimming cost V 6 bases and J 4 bases, with 18 bases left between them. CDR3 nucleotides: TGTGCCTGCCCCGTGGCAGGGAAGGCCTATGGCTACACCTTC. This gives the protein CACPVAGKAYGYTF.

This clone came up a few times. This chain joins TRBV4-1 and TRBJ1-6, with D tentatively TRBD1 (5 bases). The germline CDR1 and CDR2 sequences are MGHRA and YSYEKL. This CDR3 is 19 amino acids long. V shed 3 bases and J shed 0 bases, with 18 bases lying between them. The CDR3 nucleotides are TGCGCCAGCAGCCACTTAGGGACCCTTAAGAGCTCCTATAATTCACCCCTCCACTTT. Translating it yields CASSHLGTLKSSYNSPLHF.

This clone was seen a few times. One junction end disagrees with the germline gene, perhaps due to a read error. The V and J genes are TRBV5-4 and TRBJ1-1; no definite D call. The CDR3 is made up of 11 amino acids. The germline CDR1 and CDR2 sequences are SGHNT and YYREEE (reference sequence). CDR3 sequence: CASSADTEAFF. DNA for the CDR3: TGTGCCAGCAGCGCTGACACAGAAGCTTTCTTT. Filled out from reference TRBV5-4 and TRBJ1-1, the complete variable domain reads ETGVTQSPTHLIKTRGQQVTLRCSSQSGHNTVSWYQQALGQGPQFIFQYYREEENGRGNFPPRFSGLQFPNYSSELNVNALELDDSALYLCASSADTEAFFGQGTRLTVV.

The rearrangement joins TRBV2 to TRBJ2-1; a weak D match, TRBD2 (5 bases). Deletions cut 7 bases from V and 7 bases from J, with 14 bases between. The germline gives CDR1 SNHLY, CDR2 FYNNEI. The CDR3 runs 13 residues. CDR3 sequence (DNA): TGTGCCAGCACCTCTCTCCCGGGAAATGAGCAGTTCTTC. This codes for CASTSLPGNEQFF.

V usage is TRBV2 and J usage is TRBJ1-6; no firm D call. Per the germline V gene, CDR1 is SNHLY and CDR2 is FYNNEI. The CDR3 is 13 amino acids. Deletions cut 10 bases from V and 10 bases from J, with 17 bases between. For the CDR3, the DNA is TGTGCCAACGAGCAGGAGTATGGGTCACCCCTCCACTTT. As protein: CANEQEYGSPLHF.

This clone was recorded only once. The chain uses TRBV7-9 and TRBJ2-5; 11 positions match TRBD2. The CDR3 is made up of 15 amino acids. The trim removed 1 base at V and 5 bases at J, leaving 3 bases unmatched. From germline, CDR1 is SEHNR and CDR2 FQNEAQ (reference sequence). In nucleotides, the CDR3 is TGTGCCAGCAGCTTAGTGGGACTAGCGGAGGAGACCCAGTACTTC. It yields the protein CASSLVGLAEETQYF.

CDR3 protein: CAGRQGSQPQHF. Written as DNA, the CDR3 is TGTGCCGGACGACAGGGCAGTCAGCCCCAGCATTTT. V gene TRBV28 combines with J gene TRBJ1-5; 7 nucleotides match TRBD1. CDR3 length: 12 amino acids. The germline gives CDR1 MDHEN, CDR2 SYDVKM. V lost 11 bases to trimming and J lost 6 bases; unmatched junction nucleotides: 7.

The genes are TRBV5-4 and TRBJ2-2; a weak D match, TRBD1 (6 bases). The germline V and J ends were trimmed by 0 bases and 2 bases, with 8 bases remaining between them. The CDR3 totals 15 residues. Germline CDR1 reads SGHNT; CDR2 reads YYREEE (reference sequence). CDR3 amino acids: CASSLDRDNTGELFF. CDR3 bases: TGTGCCAGCAGCTTGGACAGGGACAACACCGGGGAGCTGTTTTTT.

The chain links TRBV5-4 to TRBJ2-1; 14 bases match TRBD2. The junction had 3 bases not matched to a gene; V was cut back by 4 bases and J by 0 bases. Germline CDR1 and CDR2: SGHNT and YYREEE (reference sequence). CDR3 length: 17 amino acids. CDR3 residues: CASSPGLAGASYNEQFF. The CDR3 DNA reads TGTGCCAGCAGCCCGGGACTAGCGGGGGCCTCCTACAATGAGCAGTTCTTC.

V is TRBV7-6 and J is TRBJ2-1, with D hard to call. This CDR3 is built from 12 residues. Germline CDR1 reads SGHVS; CDR2 reads FNYEAQ. Trimming shortened V by 4 bases and J by 4 bases, and 5 bases separated the two germline ends. CDR3 region: CASSYNYNEQFF. The CDR3 coding sequence is TGTGCCAGCAGCTATAATTACAATGAGCAGTTCTTC.

The chain carries TRBV6-1 and TRBJ2-7; TRBD1 aligns across 7 bases. The CDR3 sequence is 16 residues long. Per the germline V gene, CDR1 is MNHNS and CDR2 is SASEGT. Trimming took 0 bases from V and 1 from J; bases not matched to a gene: 6. CDR3 region: CASSEADRTGSYEQYF. As DNA, the CDR3 is TGTGCCAGCAGTGAAGCGGACCGGACAGGTTCCTACGAGCAGTACTTC.

J is TRBJ2-7 and V is TRBV13; TRBD1 agrees at 9 bases. This CDR3 spans 14 amino acids. CDR1 is PRHDT and CDR2 is FYEKMQ in the germline V gene (reference sequence). V shed 2 bases and J 5 bases; nucleotides not matched to a gene: 4. CDR3 coding DNA: TGTGCCAGCAGCTTAACTCGGACAGGGGACGAGCAGTACTTC. Translated: CASSLTRTGDEQYF.

As DNA, the CDR3 is TGTGCCAGCAGTTACGGCCAATCGCCTCACAATGAGCAGTTCTTC. Translated: CASSYGQSPHNEQFF. This chain links TRBV6-5 with TRBJ2-1; D call uncertain. Per germline, CDR1 MNHEY and CDR2 SVGAGI. V gave up 2 bases and J gave up 5 bases, with 13 bases separating them. The CDR3 covers 15 residues.

The chain combines TRBV6-1 with TRBJ1-2, with 10 bases that match TRBD1. CDR3 size: 13 residues. CDR1 is MNHNS, CDR2 SASEGT, per germline. With 5 bases clipped from V and 8 bases from J, the junction kept 5 bases outside the gene matches. In DNA, the CDR3 is TGTGCCAGCAGTAAGGGACAGGGGAGCGGCTACACCTTC. Translating it yields CASSKGQGSGYTF.

The chain has TRBV19 and TRBJ2-5, with D uncertain. Germline V CDR1 and CDR2: LNHDA, SQIVND (reference sequence). V dropped 9 bases and J dropped 5 bases, with 25 bases sitting between them. The CDR3 consists of 16 residues. DNA for the CDR3: TGTGCCAGATATGGCCCCTCTGGCGGCTTTGGGGAGACCCAGTACTTC. Translated, it gives CARYGPSGGFGETQYF.

This chain links TRBV30 with TRBJ2-5, with unresolved D. The CDR3 length is 11 residues. Germline V gene lookup returns CDR1 GTSNPN and CDR2 SVGIG (reference sequence). With 4 bases removed from V and 5 bases from J, the gap between germline ends came to 8 bases. In DNA form, the CDR3 reads TGTGCCTGGACGAGATCCGAGACCCAGTACTTC. This encodes CAWTRSETQYF.

CDR3 region: CASSPGPPPPLGSGYTF. As DNA, the CDR3 is TGTGCCAGCTCACCAGGGCCCCCGCCCCCGTTGGGATCTGGCTACACCTTC. The rearrangement links TRBV18 to TRBJ1-2, with D unresolved. Germline V gene sequence: CDR1 KGHSH, CDR2 LQKENI. Between the trimmed V and J ends, which lost 2 bases and 7 bases, there was a span of 23 bases. The CDR3 totals 17 residues.

V usage is TRBV5-1 and J usage is TRBJ1-2; 7 bases map to TRBD1. The CDR3 is 12 amino acids. V lost 0 bases and J lost 7; bases outside the gene matches: 0. The germline gives CDR1 SGHRS, CDR2 YFSETQ. The CDR3 DNA is TGCGCCAGCAGCTTGGGACAGGGTGGCTACACCTTC. It translates to CASSLGQGGYTF. Looking up the rest from reference TRBV5-1 and TRBJ1-2 gives the full variable domain: KAGVTQTPRYLIKTRGQQVTLSCSPISGHRSVSWYQQTPGQGLQFLFEYFSETQRNKGNFPGRFSGRQFSNSRSEMNVSTLELGDSALYLCASSLGQGGYTFGSGTRLTVV.

V usage is TRBV5-6 and J usage is TRBJ2-1; no firm D call. Germline V gene data show CDR1 as SGHDT and CDR2 as YYEEEE. The CDR3 has 14 amino acids. The V end was cut by 0 bases, the J end by 6 bases, with 10 bases between. Here the CDR3 DNA reads TGTGCCAGCAGCTTGGTAGGTGACTTCAATGAGCAGTTCTTC. It specifies CASSLVGDFNEQFF.

This sequence joins TRBV19 and TRBJ1-6; D gene unclear. The V gene lost 6 bases and the J gene lost 0 bases, with 9 bases spanning the gap. This CDR3 contains 15 residues. Germline V gene data show CDR1 as LNHDA and CDR2 as SQIVND (reference sequence). DNA for the CDR3: TGTGCCAGTAGAGTCGGGAGCTCCTATAATTCACCCCTCCACTTT. This translates into CASRVGSSYNSPLHF.

This clone was counted only a few times. V gene TRBV11-2 combines with J gene TRBJ1-1; D not certain. This CDR3 comprises 12 residues. Trimming cost V 4 bases and J 4 bases, with 7 bases left between them. From germline, CDR1 is SGHAT and CDR2 FQNNGV. The CDR3 DNA reads as TGTGCCAGCAGCTCGCGGTTCACTGAAGCTTTCTTT. It encodes CASSSRFTEAFF.

This chain connects TRBV6-1 to TRBJ2-2; perhaps TRBD1 as D (5 bases). Germline V gene lookup returns CDR1 MNHNS and CDR2 SASEGT. The V gene lost 6 bases and the J gene lost 4 bases, with 9 bases spanning the gap. The CDR3 is 13 amino acids. CDR3 loop: CASRAGITGELFF. CDR3 nucleotide sequence: TGTGCCAGCAGGGCAGGGATCACCGGGGAGCTGTTTTTT.